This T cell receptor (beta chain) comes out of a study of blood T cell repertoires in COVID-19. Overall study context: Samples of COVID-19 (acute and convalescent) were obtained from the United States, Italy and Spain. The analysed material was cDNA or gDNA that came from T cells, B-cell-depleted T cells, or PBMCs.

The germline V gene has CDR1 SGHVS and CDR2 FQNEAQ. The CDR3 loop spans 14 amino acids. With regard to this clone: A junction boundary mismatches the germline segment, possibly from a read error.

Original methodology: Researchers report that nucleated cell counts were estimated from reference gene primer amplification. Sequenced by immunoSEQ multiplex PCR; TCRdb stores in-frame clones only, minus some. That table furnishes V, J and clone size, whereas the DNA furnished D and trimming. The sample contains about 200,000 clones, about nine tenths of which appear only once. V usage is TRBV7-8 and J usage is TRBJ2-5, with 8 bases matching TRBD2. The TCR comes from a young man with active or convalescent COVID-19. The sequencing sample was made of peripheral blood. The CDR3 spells CASSPGGAEEAQYF. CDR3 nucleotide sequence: TGTGCCAGCAGCCCGGGGGGGGCGGAAGAGGCCCAGTACTTC.